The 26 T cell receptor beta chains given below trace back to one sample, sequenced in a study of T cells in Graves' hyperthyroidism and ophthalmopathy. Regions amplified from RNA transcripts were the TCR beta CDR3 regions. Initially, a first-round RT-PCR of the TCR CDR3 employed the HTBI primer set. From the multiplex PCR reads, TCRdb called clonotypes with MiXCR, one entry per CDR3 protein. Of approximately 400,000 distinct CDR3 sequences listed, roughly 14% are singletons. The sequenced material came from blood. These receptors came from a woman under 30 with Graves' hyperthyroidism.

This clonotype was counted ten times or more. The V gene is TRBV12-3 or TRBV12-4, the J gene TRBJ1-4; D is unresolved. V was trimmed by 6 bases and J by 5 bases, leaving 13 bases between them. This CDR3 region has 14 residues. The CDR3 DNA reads TGTGCCAGCAGCCTCCAGGTGCCAAATGAAAAACTGTTTTTT. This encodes CASSLQVPNEKLFF.

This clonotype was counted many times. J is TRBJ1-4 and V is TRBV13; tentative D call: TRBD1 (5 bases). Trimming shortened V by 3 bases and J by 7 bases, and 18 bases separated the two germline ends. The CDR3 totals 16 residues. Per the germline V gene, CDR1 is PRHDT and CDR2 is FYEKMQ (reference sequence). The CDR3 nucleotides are TGTGCCAGCAGCTTTAGGACACCCGGAGGAAGTGAAAAACTGTTTTTT. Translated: CASSFRTPGGSEKLFF.

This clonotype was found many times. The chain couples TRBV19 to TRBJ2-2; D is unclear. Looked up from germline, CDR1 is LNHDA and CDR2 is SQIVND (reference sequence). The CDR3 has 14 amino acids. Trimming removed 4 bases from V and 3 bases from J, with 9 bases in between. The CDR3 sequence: CASSNTWDTGELFF. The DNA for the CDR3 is TGTGCCAGTAGTAATACGTGGGACACCGGGGAGCTGTTTTTT.

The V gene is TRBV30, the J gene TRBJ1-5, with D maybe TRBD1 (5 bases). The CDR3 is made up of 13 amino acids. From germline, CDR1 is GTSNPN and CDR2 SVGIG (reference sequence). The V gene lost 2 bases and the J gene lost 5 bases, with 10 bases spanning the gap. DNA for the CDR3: TGTGCCTGGAGTCGGGGGGGAGATCAGCCCCAGCATTTT. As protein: CAWSRGGDQPQHF.

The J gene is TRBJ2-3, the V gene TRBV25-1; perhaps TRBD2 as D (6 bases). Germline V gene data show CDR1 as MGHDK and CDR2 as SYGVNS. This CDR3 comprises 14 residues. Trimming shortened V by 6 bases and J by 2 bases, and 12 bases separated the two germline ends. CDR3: CASSQTRNTDTQYF. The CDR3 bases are TGTGCCAGCAGCCAGACTAGAAACACAGATACGCAGTATTTT.

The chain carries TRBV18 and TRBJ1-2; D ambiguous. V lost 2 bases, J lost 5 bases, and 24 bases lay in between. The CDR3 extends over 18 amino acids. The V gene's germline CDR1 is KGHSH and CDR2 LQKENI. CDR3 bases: TGTGCCAGCTCACCATCCTCCCGTCCGGGCGAGTTCTCGTATGGCTACACCTTC. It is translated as CASSPSSRPGEFSYGYTF.

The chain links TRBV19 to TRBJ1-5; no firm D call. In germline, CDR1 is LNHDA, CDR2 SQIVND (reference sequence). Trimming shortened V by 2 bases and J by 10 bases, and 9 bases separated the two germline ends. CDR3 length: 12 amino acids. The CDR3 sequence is CASSIYPGPQHF. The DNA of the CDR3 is TGTGCCAGTAGTATATATCCGGGACCCCAGCATTTT.

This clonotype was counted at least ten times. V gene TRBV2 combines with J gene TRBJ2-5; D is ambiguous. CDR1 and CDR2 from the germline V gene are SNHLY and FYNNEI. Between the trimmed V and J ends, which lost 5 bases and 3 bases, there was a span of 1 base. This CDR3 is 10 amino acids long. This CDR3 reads CASSKETQYF. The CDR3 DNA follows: TGTGCCAGCAGTAAAGAGACCCAGTACTTC. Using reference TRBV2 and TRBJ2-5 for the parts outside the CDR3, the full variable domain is EPEVTQTPSHQVTQMGQEVILRCVPISNHLYFYWYRQILGQKVEFLVSFYNNEISEKSEIFDDQFSVERPDGSNFTLKIRSTKLEDSAMYFCASSKETQYFGPGTRLLVL.

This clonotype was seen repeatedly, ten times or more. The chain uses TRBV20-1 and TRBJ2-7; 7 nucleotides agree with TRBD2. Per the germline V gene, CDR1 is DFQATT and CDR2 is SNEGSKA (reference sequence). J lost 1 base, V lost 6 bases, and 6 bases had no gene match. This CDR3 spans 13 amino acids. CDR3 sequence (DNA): TGCAGTGCCCTCCCGGGGGGATCCTACGAGCAGTACTTC. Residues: CSALPGGSYEQYF.

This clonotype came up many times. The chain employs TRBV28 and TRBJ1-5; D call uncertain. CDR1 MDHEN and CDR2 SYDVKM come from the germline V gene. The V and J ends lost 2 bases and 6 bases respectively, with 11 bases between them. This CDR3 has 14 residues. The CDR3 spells CASSLGGDGQPQHF. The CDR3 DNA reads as TGTGCCAGCAGTTTAGGTGGGGATGGTCAGCCCCAGCATTTT.

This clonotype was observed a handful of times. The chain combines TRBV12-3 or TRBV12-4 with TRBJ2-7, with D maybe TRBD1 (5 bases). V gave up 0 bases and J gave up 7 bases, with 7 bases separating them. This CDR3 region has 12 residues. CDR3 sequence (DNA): TGTGCCAGCAGTTTAGCGCAGGGAGAGCAGTACTTC. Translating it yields CASSLAQGEQYF.

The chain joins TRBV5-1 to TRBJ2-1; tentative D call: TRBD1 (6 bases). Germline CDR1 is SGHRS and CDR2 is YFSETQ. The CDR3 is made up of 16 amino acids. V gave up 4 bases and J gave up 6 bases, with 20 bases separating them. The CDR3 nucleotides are TGCGCCAGCAGCATACAGGGCGTAGGTAGTTTCAATGAGCAGTTCTTC. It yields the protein CASSIQGVGSFNEQFF. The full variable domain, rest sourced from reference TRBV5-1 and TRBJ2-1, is KAGVTQTPRYLIKTRGQQVTLSCSPISGHRSVSWYQQTPGQGLQFLFEYFSETQRNKGNFPGRFSGRQFSNSRSEMNVSTLELGDSALYLCASSIQGVGSFNEQFFGPGTRLTVL.

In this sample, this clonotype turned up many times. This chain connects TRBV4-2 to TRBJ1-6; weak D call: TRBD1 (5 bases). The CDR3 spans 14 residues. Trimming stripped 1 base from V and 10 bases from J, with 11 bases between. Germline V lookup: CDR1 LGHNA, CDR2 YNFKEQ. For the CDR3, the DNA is TGTGCCAGCAGCCAAGTACGTGGGGGATCACCCCTCCACTTT. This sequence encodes CASSQVRGGSPLHF.

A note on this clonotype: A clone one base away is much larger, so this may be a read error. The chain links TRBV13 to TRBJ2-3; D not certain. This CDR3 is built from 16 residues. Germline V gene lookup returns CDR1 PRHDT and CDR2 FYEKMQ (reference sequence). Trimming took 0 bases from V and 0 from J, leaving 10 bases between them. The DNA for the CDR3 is TGTGCCAGCAGCTTAGGGTCCCGTCTTAGCACAGATACGCAGTATTTT. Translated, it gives CASSLGSRLSTDTQYF.

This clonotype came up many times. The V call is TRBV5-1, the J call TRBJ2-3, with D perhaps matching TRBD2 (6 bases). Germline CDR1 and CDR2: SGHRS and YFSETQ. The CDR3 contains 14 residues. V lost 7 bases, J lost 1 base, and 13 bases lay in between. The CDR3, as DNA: TGCGCCAGCTTTTCGCTAGCGCGCACAGATACGCAGTATTTT. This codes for CASFSLARTDTQYF.

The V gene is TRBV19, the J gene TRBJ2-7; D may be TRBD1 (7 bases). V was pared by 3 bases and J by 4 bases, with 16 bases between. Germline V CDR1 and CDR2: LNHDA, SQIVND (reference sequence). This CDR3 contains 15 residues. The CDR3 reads CASSIQGGTEYEQYF. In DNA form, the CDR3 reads TGTGCCAGTAGTATCCAGGGGGGAACAGAGTACGAGCAGTACTTC.

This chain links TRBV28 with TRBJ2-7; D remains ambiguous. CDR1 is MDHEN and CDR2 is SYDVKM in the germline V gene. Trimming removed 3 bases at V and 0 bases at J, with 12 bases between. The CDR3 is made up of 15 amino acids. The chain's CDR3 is CASSFTARLSYEQYF. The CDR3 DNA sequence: TGTGCCAGCAGTTTCACAGCAAGACTCTCCTACGAGCAGTACTTC.

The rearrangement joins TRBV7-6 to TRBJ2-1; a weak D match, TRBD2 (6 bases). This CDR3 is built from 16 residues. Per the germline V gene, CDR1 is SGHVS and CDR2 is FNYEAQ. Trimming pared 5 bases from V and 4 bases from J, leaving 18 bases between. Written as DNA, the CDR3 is TGTGCCAGCAGCCTCAAGGCGGGGCCTGGATACAATGAGCAGTTCTTC. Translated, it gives CASSLKAGPGYNEQFF.

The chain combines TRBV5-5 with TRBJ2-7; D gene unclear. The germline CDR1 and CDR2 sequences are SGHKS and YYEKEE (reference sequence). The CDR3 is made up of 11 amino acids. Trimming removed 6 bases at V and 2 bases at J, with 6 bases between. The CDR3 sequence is CASKETYEQYF. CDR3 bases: TGTGCCAGCAAGGAGACCTACGAGCAGTACTTC.

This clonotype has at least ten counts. The CDR3 loop reads CASSLTSGRFYEQYF. CDR3 nucleotide sequence: TGTGCCAGCAGCTTGACTAGCGGGAGGTTCTACGAGCAGTACTTC. The chain uses TRBV7-2 and TRBJ2-7; TRBD2 aligns across 13 bases. The CDR3 extends over 15 amino acids. From germline, CDR1 is SGHTA and CDR2 FQGNSA. V was pared by 3 bases and J by 3 bases, with 2 bases of the junction left unmatched.

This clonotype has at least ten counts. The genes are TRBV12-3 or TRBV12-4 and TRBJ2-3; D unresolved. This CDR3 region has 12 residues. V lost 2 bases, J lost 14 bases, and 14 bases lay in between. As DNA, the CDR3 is TGTGCCAGCAGTTTAATCTACAGTTTCCCGTATTTT. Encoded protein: CASSLIYSFPYF.

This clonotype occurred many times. As DNA, the CDR3 is TGTGCCAGCAGCCAAGTAGCACTAGCGGGAAACACCGGGGAGCTGTTTTTT. Protein sequence: CASSQVALAGNTGELFF. This rearrangement joins TRBV3-1 to TRBJ2-2; TRBD2 matches at 10 bases. V was clipped by 1 base and J by 2 bases; unmatched bases: 4. CDR1 and CDR2 from the germline V gene are LGHDT and YNNKEL (reference sequence). The CDR3 loop spans 17 amino acids.

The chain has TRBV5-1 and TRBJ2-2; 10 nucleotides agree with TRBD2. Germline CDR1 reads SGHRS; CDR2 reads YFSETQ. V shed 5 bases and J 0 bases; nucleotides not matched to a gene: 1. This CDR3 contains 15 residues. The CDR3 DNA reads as TGCGCCAGCAGAGCGGGGGGGGCGAACACCGGGGAGCTGTTTTTT. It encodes CASRAGGANTGELFF.

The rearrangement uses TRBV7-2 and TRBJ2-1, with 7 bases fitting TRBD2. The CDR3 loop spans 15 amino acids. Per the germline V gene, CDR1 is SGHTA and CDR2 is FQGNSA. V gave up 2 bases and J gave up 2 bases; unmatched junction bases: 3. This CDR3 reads CASSLWGTTYNEQFF. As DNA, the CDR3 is TGTGCCAGCAGCTTATGGGGGACTACCTACAATGAGCAGTTCTTC.

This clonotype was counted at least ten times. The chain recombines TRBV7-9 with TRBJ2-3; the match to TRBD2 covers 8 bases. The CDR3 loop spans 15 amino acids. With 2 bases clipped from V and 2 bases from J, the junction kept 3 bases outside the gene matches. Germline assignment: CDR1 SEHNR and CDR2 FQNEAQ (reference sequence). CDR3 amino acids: CASSLSSGPTDTQYF. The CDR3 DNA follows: TGTGCCAGCAGCTTATCTAGCGGGCCCACAGATACGCAGTATTTT.

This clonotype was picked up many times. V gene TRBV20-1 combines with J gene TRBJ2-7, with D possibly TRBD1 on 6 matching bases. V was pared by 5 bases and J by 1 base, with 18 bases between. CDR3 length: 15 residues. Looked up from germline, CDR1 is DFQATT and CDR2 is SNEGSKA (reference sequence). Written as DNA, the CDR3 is TGCAGTGCTCGTCCAATCAGGGGTATATCCTACGAGCAGTACTTC. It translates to CSARPIRGISYEQYF.